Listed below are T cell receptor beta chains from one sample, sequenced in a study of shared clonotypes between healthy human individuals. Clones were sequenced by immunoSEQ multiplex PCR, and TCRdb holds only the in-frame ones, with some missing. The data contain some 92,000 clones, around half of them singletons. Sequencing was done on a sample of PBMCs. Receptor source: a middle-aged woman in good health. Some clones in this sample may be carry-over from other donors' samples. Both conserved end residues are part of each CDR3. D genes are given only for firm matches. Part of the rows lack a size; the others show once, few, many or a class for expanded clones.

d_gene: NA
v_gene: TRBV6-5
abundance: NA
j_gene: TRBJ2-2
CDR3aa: CASSLRAINTGELFF
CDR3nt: TGTGCCAGCAGTCTCAGGGCCATTAACACCGGGGAGCTGTTTTTT

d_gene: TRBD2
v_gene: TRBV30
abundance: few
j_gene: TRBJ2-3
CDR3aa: CAWATSGEGTDTQYF
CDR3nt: TGTGCCTGGGCCACTAGCGGGGAGGGAACAGATACGCAGTATTTT

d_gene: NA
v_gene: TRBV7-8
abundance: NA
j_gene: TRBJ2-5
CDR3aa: CASSPWGEAQETQYF
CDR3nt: TGTGCCAGCAGTCCGTGGGGGGAGGCCCAAGAGACCCAGTACTTC

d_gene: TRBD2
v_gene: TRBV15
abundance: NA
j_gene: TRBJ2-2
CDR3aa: CATSRAPSGRGTGELFF
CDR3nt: TGTGCCACCAGCAGAGCGCCTAGCGGGAGAGGAACCGGGGAGCTGTTTTTT

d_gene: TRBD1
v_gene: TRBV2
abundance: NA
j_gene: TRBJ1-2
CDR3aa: CASSKTGLDYGYTF
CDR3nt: TGTGCCAGCAGTAAGACAGGGTTGGACTATGGCTACACCTTC

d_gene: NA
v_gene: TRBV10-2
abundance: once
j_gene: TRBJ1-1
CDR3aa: CASSRDTMNTEAFF
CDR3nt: TGCGCCAGCAGTCGGGACACCATGAACACTGAAGCTTTCTTT

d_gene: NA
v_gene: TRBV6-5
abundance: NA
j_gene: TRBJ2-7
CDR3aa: CTCSTGGRNEQYF
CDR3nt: TGTACCTGCAGTACTGGGGGCCGGAACGAGCAGTACTTC

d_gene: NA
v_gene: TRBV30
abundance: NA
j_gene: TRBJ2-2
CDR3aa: CAWSAGSQNTGELFF
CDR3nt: TGTGCCTGGAGTGCCGGCAGCCAGAACACCGGGGAGCTGTTTTTT

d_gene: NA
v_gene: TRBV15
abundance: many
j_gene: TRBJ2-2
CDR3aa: CATSTAASGLFF
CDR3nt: TGTGCCACCAGTACTGCCGCTTCGGGTCTGTTTTTT

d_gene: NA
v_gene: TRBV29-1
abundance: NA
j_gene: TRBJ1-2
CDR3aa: CSVEEHMVNYGYTF
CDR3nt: TGCAGCGTTGAAGAACACATGGTCAACTATGGCTACACCTTC

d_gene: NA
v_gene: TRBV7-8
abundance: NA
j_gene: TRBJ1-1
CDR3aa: CASSSRPNTEAFF
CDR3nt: TGTGCCAGCAGTTCACGACCTAACACTGAAGCTTTCTTT

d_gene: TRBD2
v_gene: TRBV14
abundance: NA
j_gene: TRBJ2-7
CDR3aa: CASSQDGGAGAVYEQYF
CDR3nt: TGTGCCAGCAGCCAAGATGGGGGAGCGGGAGCGGTCTACGAGCAGTACTTC

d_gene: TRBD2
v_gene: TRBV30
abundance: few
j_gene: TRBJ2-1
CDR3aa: CAWGLAGIEQFF
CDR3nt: TGTGCCTGGGGACTAGCGGGAATCGAGCAGTTCTTC

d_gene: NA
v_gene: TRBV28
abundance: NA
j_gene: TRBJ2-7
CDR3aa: CATPPSGLSYEQYF
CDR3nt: TGTGCCACTCCCCCCTCGGGCCTCTCCTACGAGCAGTACTTC

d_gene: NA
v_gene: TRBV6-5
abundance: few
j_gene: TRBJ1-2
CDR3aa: CASSYADPTYGYTF
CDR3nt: TGTGCCAGCAGTTACGCGGACCCGACTTATGGCTACACCTTC

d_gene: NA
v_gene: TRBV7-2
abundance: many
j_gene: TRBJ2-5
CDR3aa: CASSFGARETQYF
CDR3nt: TGTGCCAGCAGCTTTGGGGCTAGGGAGACCCAGTACTTC

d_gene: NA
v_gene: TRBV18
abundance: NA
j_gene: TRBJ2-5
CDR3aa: CASSPRGYQETQYF
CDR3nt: TGTGCCAGCTCACCACGAGGGTACCAAGAGACCCAGTACTTC

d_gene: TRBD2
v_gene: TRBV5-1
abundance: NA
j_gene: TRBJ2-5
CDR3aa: CASSIRTSGRGGETQYF
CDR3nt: TGCGCCAGCAGCATTCGGACTAGCGGGAGGGGCGGGGAGACCCAGTACTTC

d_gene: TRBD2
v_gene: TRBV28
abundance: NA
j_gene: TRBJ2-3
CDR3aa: CASSLSGAGATTDTQYF
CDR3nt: TGTGCCAGCAGCCTCTCGGGAGCGGGAGCCACCACAGATACGCAGTATTTT

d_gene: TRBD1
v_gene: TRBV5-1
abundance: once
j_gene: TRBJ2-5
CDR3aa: CASGGQTQETQYF
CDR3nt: TGCGCCAGCGGGGGACAGACGCAAGAGACCCAGTACTTC